The source of this T cell receptor beta chain is a study of OX40 agonist ivuxolimab in advanced cancers. Study-level information: Patients were given ivuxolimab, an antibody that agonizes OX40 (CD134).

Germline V gene data show CDR1 as MGHRA and CDR2 as YSYEKL. V lost 1 base, J lost 0 bases, and 13 bases lay in between. The CDR3 is 16 residues long. Profiled with immunoSEQ multiplex PCR; TCRdb holds only in-frame clones, not every one. This sample has around 80,000 clones, with under 85% found just once. Points from the study as a whole: With doses of 0.1-3.0 mg/kg, partial responders showed among the lowest clonal expansion. The mean number of expanded clones was higher in CD8+ T cells than in CD4+.

In the case of this clone: Its antigen remains unidentified.

The sequence was collected from an adult with an advanced solid tumor such as melanoma, head and neck, liver or kidney cancer. The V and J genes are TRBV4-1 and TRBJ2-7; D not resolved. Source: CD4+ or CD8+ T cells sorted from blood, taken in a trial of the OX40 agonist ivuxolimab. The CDR3 reads CASSQGRARSSYEQYF. The CDR3 nucleotides read TGCGCCAGCAGCCAAGGTCGAGCGAGGAGCTCCTACGAGCAGTACTTC.